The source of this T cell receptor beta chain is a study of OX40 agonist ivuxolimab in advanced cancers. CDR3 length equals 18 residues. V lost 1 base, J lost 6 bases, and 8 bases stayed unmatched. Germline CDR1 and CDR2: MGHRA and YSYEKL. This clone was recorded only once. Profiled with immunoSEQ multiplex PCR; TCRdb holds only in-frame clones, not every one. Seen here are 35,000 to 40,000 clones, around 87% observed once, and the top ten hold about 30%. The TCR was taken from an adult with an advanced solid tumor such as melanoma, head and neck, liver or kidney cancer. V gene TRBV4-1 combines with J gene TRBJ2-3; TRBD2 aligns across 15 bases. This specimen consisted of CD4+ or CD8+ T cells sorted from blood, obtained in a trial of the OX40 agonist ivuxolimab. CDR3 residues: CASSQVTGLAGGSDTQYF. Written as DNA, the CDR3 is TGCGCCAGCAGCCAAGTTACGGGACTAGCGGGAGGTTCTGATACGCAGTATTTT.